The 24 T cell receptor beta chains given below trace back to one sample, sequenced in a study of shared clonotypes between healthy human individuals. The table came from immunoSEQ multiplex PCR; TCRdb's copy has only in-frame clones and leaves some out. The sample contains some 1 million clones, about 75% of which appear only once. The sample consisted of memory CD4+ T cells sorted from blood. Described subset: CD45RA-negative fraction. The receptors stem from a man between 18 and 29 years old in good health.

For the CDR3, the DNA is TGTGCCAGCAGCTTAGGTGGGAGTCAGAATGAGCAGTTCTTC. This sequence encodes CASSLGGSQNEQFF. The rearrangement links TRBV7-2 to TRBJ2-1; TRBD2 might be the D (5 bases). The length of the CDR3 is 14 residues. Per germline, CDR1 SGHTA and CDR2 FQGNSA. The ends were cut back, 1 base at V and 7 bases at J, with 11 bases in the middle.

The chain is built from TRBV7-6 and TRBJ1-2; 8 nucleotides align to TRBD1. V trimming: 5 bases; J trimming: 6 bases; junction bases outside the gene matches: 11. Germline values: CDR1 SGHVS, CDR2 FNYEAQ. This CDR3 region has 15 residues. The CDR3 here is CASSPGTGKEDGYTF. DNA for the CDR3: TGTGCCAGCAGCCCGGGGACAGGAAAGGAGGATGGCTACACCTTC.

V and J are TRBV10-3 and TRBJ2-1, with D maybe TRBD2 (5 bases). Looked up from germline, CDR1 is ENHRY and CDR2 is SYGVKD. The CDR3 length is 13 residues. V gave up 3 bases and J gave up 5 bases, with 8 bases separating them. DNA for the CDR3: TGTGCCATCAGTGACGGACTTGACAATGAGCAGTTCTTC. Translation gives CAISDGLDNEQFF.

The chain employs TRBV29-1 and TRBJ2-7, with D maybe TRBD1 (6 bases). The CDR3 is 12 amino acids. Per germline, CDR1 SQVTM and CDR2 ANQGSEA. Trimming removed 6 bases from V and 0 bases from J, with 9 bases in between. The CDR3 DNA follows: TGCAGCGTGAGGACAGTCTCCTACGAGCAGTACTTC. Translated: CSVRTVSYEQYF.

This clone has more than one count but fewer than ten. The rearrangement joins TRBV15 to TRBJ2-1; tentatively, D is TRBD1 (6 bases). The CDR3 runs to 13 residues. CDR1 LNHNV and CDR2 YYDKDF come from the germline V gene (reference sequence). V lost 5 bases to trimming and J lost 6 bases, with 11 bases between them. The CDR3 spells CATSGWDTNEQFF. For the CDR3, the DNA is TGTGCCACCAGCGGATGGGACACCAATGAGCAGTTCTTC.

The rearrangement uses TRBV5-1 and TRBJ1-1; possible D gene TRBD1, 5 bases. Germline V gives CDR1 SGHRS, CDR2 YFSETQ. Trimming left V 4 bases short and J 0 bases short, with 10 bases between. The CDR3 covers 14 residues. DNA for the CDR3: TGCGCCAGCAGCGACCAGGGCATGAACACTGAAGCTTTCTTT. Its translation is CASSDQGMNTEAFF.

This clone was seen only once. The V and J genes are TRBV7-3 and TRBJ2-1, with D possibly called TRBD1 or TRBD2 (5 bases each). The CDR3 covers 14 residues. Trimming took 5 bases from V and 7 from J, leaving 15 bases between them. Germline-derived CDR1 and CDR2 are SGHTA and FQGTGA. CDR3 sequence (DNA): TGTGCCAGCAGCACGCGAGGGGCTGTTAATGAGCAGTTCTTC. Amino acids: CASSTRGAVNEQFF.

This clone was found once. The chain couples TRBV5-6 to TRBJ2-3; no firm D call. The CDR3 extends over 14 amino acids. Deletions cut 4 bases from V and 3 bases from J, with 12 bases between. Germline loops: CDR1 SGHDT, CDR2 YYEEEE. In DNA form, the CDR3 reads TGTGCCAGCAGCCGACAAATCCTGACAGATACGCAGTATTTT. It codes for CASSRQILTDTQYF.

The CDR3 DNA is TGTGCCAGCAGTTTTCCGGCGGGAATCACTGAAGCTTTCTTT. This codes for CASSFPAGITEAFF. The chain uses TRBV28 and TRBJ1-1; D is undetermined. CDR1 and CDR2 from the germline V gene are MDHEN and SYDVKM. The CDR3 sequence is 14 residues long. V gave up 3 bases and J gave up 4 bases, with 12 bases separating them.

The V and J genes are TRBV25-1 and TRBJ2-3; TRBD2 matches 11 bases. The CDR3 loop spans 16 amino acids. V lost 2 bases, J lost 4 bases, and 5 bases stayed unmatched. CDR1 and CDR2 (germline): MGHDK, SYGVNS. The CDR3 DNA sequence: TGTGCCAGCAGTGAAACTAGCGGGAGTGGAGCAGATACGCAGTATTTT. This encodes CASSETSGSGADTQYF.

The genes are TRBV18 and TRBJ1-3; 7 bases fit TRBD1. The CDR3 loop spans 14 amino acids. Germline assignment: CDR1 KGHSH and CDR2 LQKENI. After removal of 2 bases from V and 2 bases from J, the junction contained 0 bases not matched to a gene. The CDR3 region has the DNA TGTGCCAGCTCACCAGGACAGGCTGGAAACACCATATATTTT. Protein product: CASSPGQAGNTIYF.

The chain carries TRBV7-2 and TRBJ1-3; D gene ambiguous. Trimming left V 3 bases short and J 7 bases short, with 16 bases between. There are 15 residues in the CDR3. Germline-derived CDR1 and CDR2 are SGHTA and FQGNSA. The CDR3 sequence: CASSFSRGLKNTIYF. The CDR3 coding sequence is TGTGCCAGCAGCTTCAGTCGGGGTTTAAAGAACACCATATATTTT.

The chain recombines TRBV28 with TRBJ2-5; either TRBD1 or TRBD2 may fit D (6 bases each). The J call may be in error: the DNA end matches TRBJ2-7 better. The CDR3 is made up of 14 amino acids. Germline CDR1 is MDHEN and CDR2 is SYDVKM. CDR3: CASSSQGRPYEQYF. The CDR3 DNA sequence: TGTGCCAGCAGTTCTCAGGGGAGGCCCTACGAGCAGTACTTC.

The rearrangement uses TRBV7-9 and TRBJ2-3; 11 bases fit TRBD2. Germline V CDR1 and CDR2: SEHNR, FQNEAQ (reference sequence). V lost 5 bases and J lost 6; bases outside the gene matches: 10. The CDR3 is made up of 16 amino acids. The CDR3 bases are TGTGCCAGCAGCCGAATTAGCGGGGGGGCCATCGATACGCAGTATTTT. As protein: CASSRISGGAIDTQYF.

CDR3 sequence: CASSSRTSGIGEQFF. As DNA, the CDR3 is TGTGCCAGCAGCTCGCGGACTAGCGGGATCGGTGAGCAGTTCTTC. The J gene is TRBJ2-1, the V gene TRBV7-2; 12 bases match TRBD2. The CDR3 runs to 15 residues. CDR1 is SGHTA and CDR2 is FQGNSA in the germline V gene. The V and J ends lost 4 bases and 9 bases, in that order; junction bases with no gene match: 7.

The chain recombines TRBV5-1 with TRBJ1-2; D is ambiguous. Germline loops: CDR1 SGHRS, CDR2 YFSETQ. There are 12 residues in the CDR3. V dropped 5 bases and J dropped 2 bases, with 7 bases sitting between them. The CDR3 sequence: CASRESNYGYTF. CDR3 in DNA: TGCGCCAGCAGGGAGTCCAACTATGGCTACACCTTC.

This chain connects TRBV5-1 to TRBJ2-3; TRBD1 might be the D (5 bases). The CDR3 covers 14 residues. V lost 2 bases, J lost 1 base, and 8 bases lay in between. CDR1 and CDR2 from the germline V gene are SGHRS and YFSETQ. CDR3 region: CASSLQAGTDTQYF. CDR3 DNA: TGCGCCAGCAGCTTACAGGCTGGCACAGATACGCAGTATTTT.

The rearrangement links TRBV6-5 to TRBJ2-7; tentative D call: TRBD2 (5 bases). CDR1 is MNHEY and CDR2 is SVGAGI in the germline V gene. V lost 6 bases and J lost 6, with 12 bases in between. The length of the CDR3 is 12 residues. The CDR3 region is CASSQLRGEQYF. The DNA of the CDR3 is TGTGCCAGCAGCCAACTCCGGGGCGAGCAGTACTTC.

The chain is built from TRBV19 and TRBJ1-2; TRBD1 might be the D (5 bases). Germline V gene lookup returns CDR1 LNHDA and CDR2 SQIVND (reference sequence). The V and J ends lost 9 bases and 7 bases respectively, with 15 bases between them. This CDR3 region has 12 residues. CDR3 sequence reads: CASQNPRGGYTF. In DNA, the CDR3 is TGTGCCAGCCAGAATCCGAGGGGTGGCTACACCTTC.

V is TRBV5-8 and J is TRBJ1-1; D perhaps matches TRBD1 (5 bases). V was trimmed by 3 bases and J by 0 bases, leaving 12 bases between them. The CDR3 is made up of 15 amino acids. Germline V gene lookup returns CDR1 SGHTS and CDR2 YDEGEE. Here the CDR3 DNA reads TGTGCCAGCAGCTACCTGACAGCGATGAACACTGAAGCTTTCTTT. Translation gives CASSYLTAMNTEAFF.

The V and J genes are TRBV5-1 and TRBJ2-1, with unresolved D. This CDR3 is built from 16 residues. Germline CDR1 and CDR2: SGHRS and YFSETQ. The V end lost 2 bases, the J end lost 9 bases, and 21 bases lay between the germline ends. CDR3 DNA sequence: TGCGCCAGCAGCTTCACGGAAGCCACCCGATATATTGAGCAGTTCTTC. Its translation: CASSFTEATRYIEQFF.

The chain links TRBV5-4 to TRBJ2-7; 10 bases are a match to TRBD1. Trimming cost V 3 bases and J 9 bases; bases outside gene matches: 6. CDR1 is SGHNT and CDR2 is YYREEE in the germline V gene (reference sequence). The CDR3 runs to 13 residues. The CDR3 protein is CASSSGTGEVQYF. Here the CDR3 DNA reads TGTGCCAGCAGCTCCGGGACAGGGGAGGTGCAGTACTTC.

This rearrangement joins TRBV7-2 to TRBJ2-3; D unresolved. This CDR3 has 14 amino acids. The germline V gene encodes CDR1 SGHTA and CDR2 FQGNSA. The V gene lost 3 bases and the J gene lost 3 bases, with 10 bases spanning the gap. CDR3 in DNA: TGTGCCAGCAGCTTTGAATGGGGTACAGATACGCAGTATTTT. Amino acid sequence: CASSFEWGTDTQYF.

V gene TRBV20-1 combines with J gene TRBJ2-7, with D perhaps TRBD2 (5 bases). Germline CDR1 is DFQATT and CDR2 is SNEGSKA (reference sequence). Trimming removed 3 bases at V and 5 bases at J, with 8 bases between. This CDR3 is built from 11 residues. For the CDR3, the DNA is TGCAGTGCTAGTTCCGGGAACGAGCAGTACTTC. The encoded protein is CSASSGNEQYF.